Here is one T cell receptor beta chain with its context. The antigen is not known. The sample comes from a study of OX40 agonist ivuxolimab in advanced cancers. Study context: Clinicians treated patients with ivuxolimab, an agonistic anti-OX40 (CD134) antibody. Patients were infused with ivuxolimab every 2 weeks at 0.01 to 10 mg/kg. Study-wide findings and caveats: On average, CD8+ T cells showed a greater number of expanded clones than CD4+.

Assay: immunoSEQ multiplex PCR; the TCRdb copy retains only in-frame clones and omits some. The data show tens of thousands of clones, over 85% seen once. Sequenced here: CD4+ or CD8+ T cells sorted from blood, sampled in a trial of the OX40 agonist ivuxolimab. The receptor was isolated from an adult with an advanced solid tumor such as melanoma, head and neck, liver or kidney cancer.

The CDR3 DNA reads as TGTGCCAGCAGTTTAAGGGGGATGAGCACAGATACGCAGTATTTT. Its translation is CASSLRGMSTDTQYF. The V gene is TRBV27, the J gene TRBJ2-3, with D possibly TRBD1 on 6 matching bases. Germline loops: CDR1 MNHEY, CDR2 SMNVEV (reference sequence). The CDR3 is 15 residues long. The ends were cut back, 2 bases at V and 0 bases at J, with 9 bases in the middle.